The source of this TCR beta chain is a study of cytomegalovirus exposure and HLA in healthy donors. The germline CDR1 and CDR2 sequences are SNHLY and FYNNEI. V dropped 8 bases and J dropped 2; count of bases not matched to a gene: 10. The CDR3 is made up of 15 amino acids. General observations from the study: Presence/absence comparisons presumed near-even sequencing depth among donors. Most subjects' HLA-A and HLA-B alleles were reportedly predicted from TCR beta sequences.

Only a few counts were recorded for this clone. Its specificity is not known. The PCR was carried out with 60 Vbeta primers and 13 Jbeta primers. Measured with immunoSEQ multiplex PCR; TCRdb has only the in-frame clones, and not every one. In the table there are about 200,000 clones, almost 70% of which are singletons. The rearrangement links TRBV2 to TRBJ2-7; 9 nucleotides agree with TRBD1. The source material was PBMCs. The receptor was isolated from a man between 40 and 49 years old in good health and CMV-seropositive. CDR3 protein: CASRTAGTGTYEQYF. The DNA for the CDR3 is TGTGCCAGCCGAACAGCCGGGACAGGGACCTACGAGCAGTACTTC.